This TCR beta chain came from a study of shared clonotypes between healthy human individuals. The data were produced by immunoSEQ multiplex PCR, yet TCRdb's version contains in-frame clones alone and is incomplete. The data show roughly 2.2 million clones, about 92% seen once. Whole-study results and caveats: A generally larger estimated richness was seen in naive subsets than in memory subsets.

Of note for this clone: Its antigen remains unknown.

This TCR was sampled from a man aged 18 to 30 in good health. Some clones in this sample may be carry-over from other donors' samples. Material: naive CD4+ T cells from PBMCs. Described subset: CD45RA+ positively selected.

The CDR3 loop reads CASSPGGGAVGAGEQFF. In nucleotides, the CDR3 is TGCGCCAGCAGCCCAGGGGGGGGCGCGGTTGGGGCCGGTGAGCAGTTCTTC. The V gene is TRBV4-3, the J gene TRBJ2-1; D is possibly TRBD1 or TRBD2 (7 bases each). Germline lookup yields CDR1 LGHNA and CDR2 YSLEER. The CDR3 is made up of 17 amino acids. The ends were cut back, 4 bases at V and 9 bases at J, with 25 bases in the middle.